This T cell receptor beta chain was found in a study of T cell repertoires in cytomegalovirus infection. Study context: As its CMV epitopes, the study selected recently identified HLA-C-restricted and well-studied HLA-B-restricted targets. TCR beta signatures that were public indicated CMV infection and matching HLA type.

This clonotype was observed at least ten times. Its cognate antigen is unknown. Study-wide results and caveats: In two of eight donors, the top clonotype was HLA-C-restricted CMV-specific.

V was cut by 6 bases and J by 0 bases, with 11 bases left in between. The CDR3 runs 14 residues. Germline loops: CDR1 MDHEN, CDR2 SYDVKM. TCRdb passed the reads through MiXCR, listing each CDR3 protein once. The sample contains 900,000 to 950,000 distinct CDR3 sequences, approximately 33% of which appear only once. The gene calls are TRBV28 and TRBJ1-1; D is perhaps TRBD1 (5 bases). The clonotype comes from a human donor in good health (CMV status not recorded). Some clones in this sample may be carry-over from other donors' samples. The specimen comprised cultured CD8+ T cells from PBMCs, sampled from culture after CMV antigen stimulation. CDR3 nucleotides: TGTGCCAGCAGGGGACGAGGCCTGAACACTGAAGCTTTCTTT. It yields the protein CASRGRGLNTEAFF. The variable domain in full, with the rest retrieved from reference TRBV28 and TRBJ1-1, is DVKVTQSSRYLVKRTGEKVFLECVQDMDHENMFWYRQDPGLGLRLIYFSYDVKMKEKGDIPEGYSVSREKKERFSLILESASTNQTSMYLCASRGRGLNTEAFFGQGTRLTVV.